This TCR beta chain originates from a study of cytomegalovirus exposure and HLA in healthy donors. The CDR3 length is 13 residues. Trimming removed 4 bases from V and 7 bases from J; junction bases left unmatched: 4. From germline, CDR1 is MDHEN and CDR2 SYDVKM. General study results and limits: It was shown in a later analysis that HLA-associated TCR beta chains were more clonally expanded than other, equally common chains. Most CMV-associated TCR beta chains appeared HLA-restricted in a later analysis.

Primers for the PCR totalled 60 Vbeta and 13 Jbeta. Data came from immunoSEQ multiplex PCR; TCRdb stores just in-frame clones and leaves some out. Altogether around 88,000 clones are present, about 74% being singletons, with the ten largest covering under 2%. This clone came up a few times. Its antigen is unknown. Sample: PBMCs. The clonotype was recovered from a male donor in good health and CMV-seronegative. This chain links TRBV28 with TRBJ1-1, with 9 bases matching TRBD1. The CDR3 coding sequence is TGTGCCAGCAGTTCACAGGGGGCCAATGAAGCTTTCTTT. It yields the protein CASSSQGANEAFF.